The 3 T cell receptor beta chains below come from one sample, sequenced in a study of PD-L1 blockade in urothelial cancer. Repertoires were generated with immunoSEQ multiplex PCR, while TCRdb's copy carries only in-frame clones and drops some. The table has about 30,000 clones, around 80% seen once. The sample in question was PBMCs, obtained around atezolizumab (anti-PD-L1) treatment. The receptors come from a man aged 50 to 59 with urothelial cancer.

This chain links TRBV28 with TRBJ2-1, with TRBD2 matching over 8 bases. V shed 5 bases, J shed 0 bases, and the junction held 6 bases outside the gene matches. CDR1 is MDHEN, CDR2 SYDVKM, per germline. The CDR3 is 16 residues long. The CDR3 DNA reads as TGTGCCAGCAGTGGAGCGGGGGCTAGCTCCTACAATGAGCAGTTCTTC. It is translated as CASSGAGASSYNEQFF.

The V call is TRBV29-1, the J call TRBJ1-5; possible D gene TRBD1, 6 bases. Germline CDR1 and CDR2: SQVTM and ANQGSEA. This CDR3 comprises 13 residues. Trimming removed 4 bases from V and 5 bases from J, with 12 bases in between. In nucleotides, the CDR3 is TGCAGCGTTGTATCAGGGGCCGATCAGCCCCAGCATTTT. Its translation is CSVVSGADQPQHF.

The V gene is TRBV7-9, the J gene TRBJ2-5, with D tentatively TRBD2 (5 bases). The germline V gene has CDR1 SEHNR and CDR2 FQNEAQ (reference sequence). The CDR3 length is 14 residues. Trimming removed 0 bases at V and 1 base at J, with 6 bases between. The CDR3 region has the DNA TGTGCCAGCAGCTTAGCCCGGGGCCAAGAGACCCAGTACTTC. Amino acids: CASSLARGQETQYF.